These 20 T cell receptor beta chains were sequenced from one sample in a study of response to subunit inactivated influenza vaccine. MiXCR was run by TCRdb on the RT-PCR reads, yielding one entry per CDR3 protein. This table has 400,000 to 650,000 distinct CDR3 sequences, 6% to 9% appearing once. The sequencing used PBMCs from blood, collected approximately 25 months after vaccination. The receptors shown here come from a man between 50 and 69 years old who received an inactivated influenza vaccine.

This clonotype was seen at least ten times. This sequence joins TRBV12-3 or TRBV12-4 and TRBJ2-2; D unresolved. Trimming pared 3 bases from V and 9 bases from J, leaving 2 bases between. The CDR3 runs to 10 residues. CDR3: CASSFRELFF. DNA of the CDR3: TGTGCCAGCAGTTTCAGGGAGCTGTTTTTT.

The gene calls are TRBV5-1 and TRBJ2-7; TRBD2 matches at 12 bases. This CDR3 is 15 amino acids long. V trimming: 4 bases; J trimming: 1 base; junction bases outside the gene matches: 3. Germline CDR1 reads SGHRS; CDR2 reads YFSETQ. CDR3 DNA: TGCGCCAGCAGCATTGGGACTAGCGGGTCCTACGAGCAGTACTTC. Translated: CASSIGTSGSYEQYF.

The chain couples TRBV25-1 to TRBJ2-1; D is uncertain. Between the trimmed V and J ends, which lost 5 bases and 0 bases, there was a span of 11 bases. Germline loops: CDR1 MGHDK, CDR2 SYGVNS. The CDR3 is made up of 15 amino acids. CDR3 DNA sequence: TGTGCCAGCAGTAACACAGAAATCTCCTACAATGAGCAGTTCTTC. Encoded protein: CASSNTEISYNEQFF.

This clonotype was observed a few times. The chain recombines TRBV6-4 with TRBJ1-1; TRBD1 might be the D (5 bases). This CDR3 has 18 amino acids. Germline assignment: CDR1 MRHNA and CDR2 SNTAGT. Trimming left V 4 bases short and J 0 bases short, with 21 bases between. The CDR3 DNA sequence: TGTGCCAGCAGTGGGGGACCGGTGGGCAGCGGGATGAACACTGAAGCTTTCTTT. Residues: CASSGGPVGSGMNTEAFF.

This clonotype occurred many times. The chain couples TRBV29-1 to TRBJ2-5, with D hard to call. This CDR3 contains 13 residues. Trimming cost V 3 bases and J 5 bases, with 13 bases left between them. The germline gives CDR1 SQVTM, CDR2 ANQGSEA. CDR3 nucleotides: TGCAGCGTTGATAGACGAGTTCCGGAGACCCAGTACTTC. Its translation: CSVDRRVPETQYF.

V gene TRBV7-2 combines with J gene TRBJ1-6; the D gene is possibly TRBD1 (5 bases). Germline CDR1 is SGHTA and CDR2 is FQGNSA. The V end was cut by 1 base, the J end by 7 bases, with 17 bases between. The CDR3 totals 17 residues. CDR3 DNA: TGTGCCAGCAGCTTAGTATTTCAGGGCGCCGTCAATTCACCCCTCCACTTT. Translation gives CASSLVFQGAVNSPLHF. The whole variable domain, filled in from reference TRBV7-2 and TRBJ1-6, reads GAGVSQSPSNKVTEKGKDVELRCDPISGHTALYWYRQSLGQGLEFLIYFQGNSAPDKSGLPSDRFSAERTGGSVSTLTIQRTQQEDSAVYLCASSLVFQGAVNSPLHFGNGTRLTVT.

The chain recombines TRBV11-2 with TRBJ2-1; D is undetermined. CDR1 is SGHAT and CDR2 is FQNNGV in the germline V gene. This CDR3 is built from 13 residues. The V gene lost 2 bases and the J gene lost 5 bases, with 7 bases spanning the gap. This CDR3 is CASSLYGNNEQFF. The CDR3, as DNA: TGTGCCAGCAGCTTATACGGTAACAATGAGCAGTTCTTC. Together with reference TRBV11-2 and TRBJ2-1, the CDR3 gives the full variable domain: EAGVAQSPRYKIIEKRQSVAFWCNPISGHATLYWYQQILGQGPKLLIQFQNNGVVDDSQLPKDRFSAERLKGVDSTLKIQPAKLEDSAVYLCASSLYGNNEQFFGPGTRLTVL.

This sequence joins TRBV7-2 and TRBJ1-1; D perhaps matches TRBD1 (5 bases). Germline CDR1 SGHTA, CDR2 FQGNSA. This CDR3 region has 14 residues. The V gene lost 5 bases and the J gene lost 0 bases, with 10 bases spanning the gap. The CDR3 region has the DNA TGTGCCAGCAGCGCGGACATTATGAACACTGAAGCTTTCTTT. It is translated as CASSADIMNTEAFF.

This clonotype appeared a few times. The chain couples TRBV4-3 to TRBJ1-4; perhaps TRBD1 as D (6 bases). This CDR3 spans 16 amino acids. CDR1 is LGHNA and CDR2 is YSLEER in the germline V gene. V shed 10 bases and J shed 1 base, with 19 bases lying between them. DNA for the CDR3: TGCGCCACCAAACCCGGGGGCGCGGGAACTAATGAAAAACTGTTTTTT. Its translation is CATKPGGAGTNEKLFF.

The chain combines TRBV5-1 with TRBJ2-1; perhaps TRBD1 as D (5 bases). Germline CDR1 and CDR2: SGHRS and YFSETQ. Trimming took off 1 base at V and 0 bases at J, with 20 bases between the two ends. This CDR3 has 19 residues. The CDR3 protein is CASSLIGEGRILSYNEQFF. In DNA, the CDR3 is TGCGCCAGCAGCTTGATAGGGGAAGGGCGGATCCTCTCCTACAATGAGCAGTTCTTC. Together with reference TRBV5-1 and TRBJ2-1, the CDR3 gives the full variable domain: KAGVTQTPRYLIKTRGQQVTLSCSPISGHRSVSWYQQTPGQGLQFLFEYFSETQRNKGNFPGRFSGRQFSNSRSEMNVSTLELGDSALYLCASSLIGEGRILSYNEQFFGPGTRLTVL.

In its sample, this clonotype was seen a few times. Written as DNA, the CDR3 is TGTGCCATCAGTCCTCCCGGGACATCTACCTACGAGCAGTACTTC. Residues: CAISPPGTSTYEQYF. V gene TRBV10-3 combines with J gene TRBJ2-7, with D perhaps TRBD1 (6 bases). CDR3 size: 15 residues. Trimming shortened V by 5 bases and J by 2 bases, and 16 bases separated the two germline ends. The germline CDR1 and CDR2 sequences are ENHRY and SYGVKD.

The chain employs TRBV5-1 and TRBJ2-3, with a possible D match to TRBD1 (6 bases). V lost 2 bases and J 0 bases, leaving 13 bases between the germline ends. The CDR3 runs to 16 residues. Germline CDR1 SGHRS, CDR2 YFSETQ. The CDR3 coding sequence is TGCGCCAGCAGCTTACAGGGAAGCGCTAGCACAGATACGCAGTATTTT. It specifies CASSLQGSASTDTQYF.

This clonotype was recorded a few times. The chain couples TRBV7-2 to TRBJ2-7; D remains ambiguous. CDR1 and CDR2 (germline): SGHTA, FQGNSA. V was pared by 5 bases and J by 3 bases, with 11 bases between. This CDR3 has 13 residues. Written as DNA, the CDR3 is TGTGCCAGCAGCCAATCCCGAAACTACGAGCAGTACTTC. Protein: CASSQSRNYEQYF.

The CDR3 sequence: CASSMWGGSYTEAFF. The CDR3 DNA sequence: TGTGCCAGCAGCATGTGGGGGGGGAGCTACACTGAAGCTTTCTTT. V usage is TRBV27 and J usage is TRBJ1-1; TRBD1 might be the D (5 bases). This CDR3 contains 15 residues. Trimming pared 6 bases from V and 3 bases from J, leaving 17 bases between. Germline V CDR1 and CDR2: MNHEY, SMNVEV (reference sequence).

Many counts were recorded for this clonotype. Here the CDR3 reads CAIHYKPTPGGFYGYTF. The CDR3 DNA is TGTGCCATCCACTATAAACCGACACCGGGAGGGTTCTATGGCTACACCTTC. This rearrangement joins TRBV10-3 to TRBJ1-2; D is unclear. The CDR3 extends over 17 amino acids. The germline gives CDR1 ENHRY, CDR2 SYGVKD. Trimming removed 8 bases from V and 4 bases from J, with 26 bases in between.

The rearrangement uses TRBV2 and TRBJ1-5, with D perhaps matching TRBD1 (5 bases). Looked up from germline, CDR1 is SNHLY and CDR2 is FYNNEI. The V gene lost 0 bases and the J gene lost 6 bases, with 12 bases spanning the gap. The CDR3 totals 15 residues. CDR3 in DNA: TGTGCCAGCAGTGAAGCATCCGGGAGGGGTCAGCCCCAGCATTTT. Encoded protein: CASSEASGRGQPQHF.

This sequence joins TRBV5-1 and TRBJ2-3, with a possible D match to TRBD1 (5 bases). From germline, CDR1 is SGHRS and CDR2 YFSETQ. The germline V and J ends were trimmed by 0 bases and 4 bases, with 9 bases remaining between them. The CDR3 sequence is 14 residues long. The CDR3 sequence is CASSLVGVPDTQYF. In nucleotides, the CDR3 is TGCGCCAGCAGCTTGGTAGGGGTTCCAGATACGCAGTATTTT.

This chain's CDR3 is CASSLEGDEQFF. In nucleotides, the CDR3 is TGTGCCAGCAGTTTAGAAGGCGATGAGCAGTTCTTC. V and J are TRBV12-3 or TRBV12-4 and TRBJ2-1; no definite D call. With 1 base removed from V and 8 bases from J, the gap between germline ends came to 6 bases. The CDR3 covers 12 residues.

The CDR3 sequence: CAISDSFSGTGSTDTQYF. The CDR3 region has the DNA TGTGCCATCAGTGATTCCTTTAGTGGGACAGGGTCTACAGATACGCAGTATTTT. The V and J genes are TRBV10-3 and TRBJ2-3; 9 bases agree with TRBD1. V shed 3 bases, J shed 3 bases, and the junction held 13 bases outside the gene matches. The CDR3 consists of 18 residues. Per germline, CDR1 ENHRY and CDR2 SYGVKD.

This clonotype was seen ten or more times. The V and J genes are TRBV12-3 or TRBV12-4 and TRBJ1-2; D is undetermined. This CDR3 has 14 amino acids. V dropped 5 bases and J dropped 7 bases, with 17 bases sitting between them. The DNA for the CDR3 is TGTGCCAGCAGTCCGGACCCCCCTATAGGTGGCTACACCTTC. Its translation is CASSPDPPIGGYTF.